The 17 T cell receptor beta chains below all came from one sample that was sequenced in a study of shared clonotypes between healthy human individuals. TCRdb keeps only in-frame clones here, not all; method: immunoSEQ multiplex PCR. Of over 950,000 clones in the sample, approximately 80% were seen once. The sequencing input was memory CD4+ T cells from PBMCs. The subset denotes: CD45RA-negative fraction. Source of these receptors: a man younger than 35 in good health. Some clones in this sample may be carry-over from other donors' samples.

This clone was seen only a few times. Other nucleotide sequences from this sample produce the same CDR3. The rearrangement uses TRBV7-3 and TRBJ1-1; 8 nucleotides align to TRBD1. V was pared by 5 bases and J by 3 bases, with 8 bases of the junction left unmatched. The CDR3 extends over 15 amino acids. CDR1 and CDR2 (germline): SGHTA, FQGTGA. CDR3 in DNA: TGTGCCAGCAGCCTCGGGACAGGCTGGGACACTGAAGCTTTCTTT. Residues: CASSLGTGWDTEAFF.

As to this clone: One end of the junction fails to match germline, which may point to a read error. This chain joins TRBV5-5 and TRBJ2-4; the D gene is possibly TRBD2 (6 bases). The CDR3 loop spans 12 amino acids. Per germline, CDR1 SGHKS and CDR2 YYEKEE (reference sequence). CDR3 in amino acids: CASSLEGGKDDF. The CDR3 DNA follows: TGTGCCAGCAGCTTGGAGGGAGGAAAGGACGACTTC.

A single count supports this clone. The gene calls are TRBV5-4 and TRBJ2-7, with 10 bases lining up with TRBD2. Germline CDR1 is SGHNT and CDR2 is YYREEE (reference sequence). Trimming cost V 4 bases and J 2 bases; bases outside gene matches: 6. The CDR3 extends over 15 amino acids. As DNA, the CDR3 is TGTGCCAGCAGCCAAACTAGCGGGGTCACCTACGAGCAGTACTTC. Protein: CASSQTSGVTYEQYF. Using reference TRBV5-4 and TRBJ2-7 for the parts outside the CDR3, the full variable domain is ETGVTQSPTHLIKTRGQQVTLRCSSQSGHNTVSWYQQALGQGPQFIFQYYREEENGRGNFPPRFSGLQFPNYSSELNVNALELDDSALYLCASSQTSGVTYEQYFGPGTRLTVT.

The chain carries TRBV27 and TRBJ2-2; D is possibly TRBD1 or TRBD2 (7 bases each). CDR1 is MNHEY, CDR2 SMNVEV, per germline (reference sequence). The germline V and J ends were trimmed by 8 bases and 6 bases, with 22 bases remaining between them. This CDR3 contains 16 residues. The DNA of the CDR3 is TGTGCCAGCGCCCCCGCTCGGGCAGGGGGGGCCGGGGAGCTGTTTTTT. Translated, it gives CASAPARAGGAGELFF.

J is TRBJ1-4 and V is TRBV7-2; D remains unclear. The germline gives CDR1 SGHTA, CDR2 FQGNSA. Trimming pared 3 bases from V and 4 bases from J, leaving 18 bases between. This CDR3 region has 17 residues. Written as DNA, the CDR3 is TGTGCCAGCAGCTTCGAGCTCGAACAGCTGGATAATGAAAAACTGTTTTTT. Translating it yields CASSFELEQLDNEKLFF.

The V and J genes are TRBV5-4 and TRBJ2-5; tentatively, D is TRBD2 (5 bases). The V gene lost 4 bases and the J gene lost 5 bases, with 15 bases spanning the gap. The CDR3 extends over 14 amino acids. Germline-derived CDR1 and CDR2 are SGHNT and YYREEE (reference sequence). The CDR3 is CASSAPRLPETQYF. The CDR3 DNA reads TGTGCCAGCAGCGCCCCGAGACTACCGGAGACCCAGTACTTC.

This clone was recorded only once. V usage is TRBV2 and J usage is TRBJ2-5, with D uncertain. This CDR3 region has 14 residues. Germline V CDR1 and CDR2: SNHLY, FYNNEI. V lost 6 bases and J 2 bases, leaving 13 bases between the germline ends. CDR3 region: CASSRANTQETQYF. The CDR3 DNA is TGTGCCAGCAGCCGGGCGAACACACAAGAGACCCAGTACTTC.

Of note for this clone: A much larger clone differs from this one at a single base, so this may be a read error. The CDR3 is CASSLTGVGTEAFF. In DNA, the CDR3 is TGTGCCAGCAGCTTAACAGGGGTGGGCACTGAAGCTTTCTTT. This chain links TRBV11-3 with TRBJ1-1; 7 nucleotides agree with TRBD1. This CDR3 has 14 amino acids. CDR1 is SGHNT, CDR2 YENEEA, per germline. Trimming took 2 bases from V and 4 from J; bases not matched to a gene: 4.

The chain uses TRBV28 and TRBJ1-4, with 9 bases matching TRBD1. Trimming at V came to 7 bases and at J to 5 bases, leaving 5 bases not matched to a gene. Germline CDR1 and CDR2: MDHEN and SYDVKM. The CDR3 contains 14 residues. For the CDR3, the DNA is TGTGCCAGCAAGGCGGGACAGGGAAATGAAAAACTGTTTTTT. As protein: CASKAGQGNEKLFF.

In regard to this clone: Within the sample, other DNA sequences also encode this same CDR3. This chain links TRBV7-9 with TRBJ2-7; a weak D match, TRBD1 (6 bases). The length of the CDR3 is 15 residues. Between the trimmed V and J ends, which lost 5 bases and 2 bases, there was a span of 16 bases. Germline-derived CDR1 and CDR2 are SEHNR and FQNEAQ (reference sequence). The chain's CDR3 is CASSPGAGLTYEQYF. DNA of the CDR3: TGTGCCAGCAGCCCAGGGGCAGGCCTTACCTACGAGCAGTACTTC.

This chain connects TRBV11-2 to TRBJ2-7; D is perhaps TRBD2 (6 bases). The CDR3 runs to 15 residues. CDR1 is SGHAT and CDR2 is FQNNGV in the germline V gene. Trimming removed 0 bases at V and 0 bases at J, with 9 bases between. The CDR3 region has the DNA TGTGCCAGCAGCTTAGATCCGGGGGACTCCTACGAGCAGTACTTC. It codes for CASSLDPGDSYEQYF. The whole variable domain, remainder taken from reference TRBV11-2 and TRBJ2-7, is EAGVAQSPRYKIIEKRQSVAFWCNPISGHATLYWYQQILGQGPKLLIQFQNNGVVDDSQLPKDRFSAERLKGVDSTLKIQPAKLEDSAVYLCASSLDPGDSYEQYFGPGTRLTVT.

The J gene is TRBJ2-4, the V gene TRBV2; D uncertain. The CDR3 is made up of 16 amino acids. Germline loops: CDR1 SNHLY, CDR2 FYNNEI. Between the trimmed V and J ends, which lost 7 bases and 0 bases, there was a span of 16 bases. CDR3 sequence: CASTLQQPIAKNIQYF. CDR3 DNA sequence: TGTGCCAGCACCTTACAGCAACCTATAGCCAAAAACATTCAGTACTTC.

This sequence joins TRBV28 and TRBJ1-1, with D possibly being TRBD1 (6 bases). V lost 2 bases to trimming and J lost 5 bases, with 15 bases between them. Germline values: CDR1 MDHEN, CDR2 SYDVKM. The CDR3 extends over 15 amino acids. The CDR3 here is CASSLGGSPGTEAFF. The CDR3 coding sequence is TGTGCCAGCAGTTTAGGGGGCTCCCCGGGAACTGAAGCTTTCTTT.

This chain joins TRBV30 and TRBJ2-7, with D perhaps TRBD2 (6 bases). V was clipped by 3 bases and J by 5 bases, with 11 bases between them. From germline, CDR1 is GTSNPN and CDR2 SVGIG (reference sequence). This CDR3 contains 12 residues. The CDR3 protein is CAWSVRGNEQYF. CDR3 coding DNA: TGTGCCTGGAGCGTCCGGGGGAACGAGCAGTACTTC.

V and J are TRBV5-6 and TRBJ2-2; TRBD2 agrees at 7 bases. CDR3 size: 16 residues. V gave up 2 bases and J gave up 6 bases; unmatched junction bases: 10. From germline, CDR1 is SGHDT and CDR2 YYEEEE. CDR3 in amino acids: CASSLPTSLGPGELFF. In DNA form, the CDR3 reads TGTGCCAGCAGCTTACCGACTAGCTTGGGGCCCGGGGAGCTGTTTTTT. Supplemented by reference TRBV5-6 and TRBJ2-2, the full variable domain reads DAGVTQSPTHLIKTRGQQVTLRCSPKSGHDTVSWYQQALGQGPQFIFQYYEEEERQRGNFPDRFSGHQFPNYSSELNVNALLLGDSALYLCASSLPTSLGPGELFFGEGSRLTVL.

The gene calls are TRBV28 and TRBJ2-7; TRBD2 is a possible D gene (5 bases). Between the trimmed V and J ends, which lost 7 bases and 6 bases, there was a span of 16 bases. Germline CDR1 MDHEN, CDR2 SYDVKM. The CDR3 has 13 residues. Here the CDR3 reads CASKTFFEGEQYF. CDR3 nucleotides: TGTGCCAGCAAGACTTTCTTCGAGGGCGAGCAGTACTTC.

This chain uses TRBV29-1 with TRBJ2-1; 8 bases map to TRBD2. CDR1 is SQVTM, CDR2 ANQGSEA, per germline. The length of the CDR3 is 14 residues. V lost 6 bases, J lost 0 bases, and 4 bases stayed unmatched. This CDR3 is CSVLGTSSYNEQFF. The CDR3 DNA reads as TGCAGCGTCCTGGGGACTAGCTCCTACAATGAGCAGTTCTTC.